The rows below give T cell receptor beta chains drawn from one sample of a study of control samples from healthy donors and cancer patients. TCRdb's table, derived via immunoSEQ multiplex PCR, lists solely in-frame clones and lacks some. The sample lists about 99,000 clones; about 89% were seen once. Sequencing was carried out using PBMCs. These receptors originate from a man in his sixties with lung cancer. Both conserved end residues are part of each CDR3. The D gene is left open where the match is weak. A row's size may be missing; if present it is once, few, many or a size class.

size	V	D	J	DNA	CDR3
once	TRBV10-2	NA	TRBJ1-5	TGCGCCAGCAGTGACCCCGCAGGGATCAATCAGCCCCAGCATTTT	CASSDPAGINQPQHF
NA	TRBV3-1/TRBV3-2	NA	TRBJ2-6	TGTGCCAGCAGCAACGGGGCCGTGGGGGCCAACGTCCTGACTTTC	CASSNGAVGANVLTF
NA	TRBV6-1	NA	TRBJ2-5	TGTGCCAGCAGTGAAGCGTACAGAGCAGTGTACCAAGAGACCCAGTACTTC	CASSEAYRAVYQETQYF
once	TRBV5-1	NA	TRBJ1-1	TGCGCCAGCAGCTCCTCCCCACCGAACACTGAAGCTTTCTTT	CASSSSPPNTEAFF
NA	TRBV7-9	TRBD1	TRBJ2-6	TGTGCCAGCAGCTTCGGACAGGGGCCCCTCTCTGGGGCCAACGTCCTGACTTTC	CASSFGQGPLSGANVLTF
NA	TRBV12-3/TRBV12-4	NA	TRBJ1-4	TGTGCCAGCAGTTTAGGGGAAAAACTGTTTTTT	CASSLGEKLFF
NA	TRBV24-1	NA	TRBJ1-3	TGTGCCACCAGTGACCCCCGGACTGCTGGAAACACCATATATTTT	CATSDPRTAGNTIYF
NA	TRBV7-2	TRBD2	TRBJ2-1	TGTGCCAGCAGACAGAGCGGGGGGGCTACCCGCAATGAGCAGTTCTTC	CASRQSGGATRNEQFF
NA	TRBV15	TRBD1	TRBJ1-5	TGTGCCACCAGCAGAGACACAGGGGCATATAGCAATCAGCCCCAGCATTTT	CATSRDTGAYSNQPQHF
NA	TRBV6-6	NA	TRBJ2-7	TGTGCCAGCAGTTACTCGATCAGTTACGAGCAGTACTTC	CASSYSISYEQYF
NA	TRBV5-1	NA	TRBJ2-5	TGCGCCAGCAGCCCGAATCCAGGTAGCTGGGGAGAGACCCAGTACTTC	CASSPNPGSWGETQYF
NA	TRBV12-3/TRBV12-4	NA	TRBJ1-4	TGTGCCAGCAGACAACAGCGAAAACTGTTTTTT	CASRQQRKLFF
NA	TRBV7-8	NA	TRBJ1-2	TGTGCCAGCAGTCAAGGGGTCAGATATGGCTACACCTTC	CASSQGVRYGYTF
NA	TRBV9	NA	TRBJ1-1	TGTGCCAGCAGCTCGACCTGGAACACTGAAGCTTTCTTT	CASSSTWNTEAFF
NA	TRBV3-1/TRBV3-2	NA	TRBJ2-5	TGTGCCAGCCATCGGTCCGGGGAAGAGACCCAGTACTTC	CASHRSGEETQYF
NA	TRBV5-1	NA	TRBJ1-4	TGCGCCAGCAGCCCGCACAGCGCAACTAATGAAAAACTGTTTTTT	CASSPHSATNEKLFF
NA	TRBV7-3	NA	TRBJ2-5	TGTGCCAGCAGCACCAACCAAGAGACCCAGTACTTC	CASSTNQETQYF
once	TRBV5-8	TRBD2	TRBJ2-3	TGTGCCAGCAGCCCTTTCGCGGGGGCAGATACGCAGTATTTT	CASSPFAGADTQYF
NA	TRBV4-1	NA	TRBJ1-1	TGCGCCAGCAGCCCCCTCAGGGAAGTGGGCACTGAAGCTTTCTTT	CASSPLREVGTEAFF
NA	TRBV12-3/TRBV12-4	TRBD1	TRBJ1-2	TGTGCCAGCAGTTTCGGAGGGGGCAATGGCTACACCTTC	CASSFGGGNGYTF
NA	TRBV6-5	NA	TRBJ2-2	TGTGCCAGCAGTTACCCGCAGAACACCGGGGAGCTGTTTTTT	CASSYPQNTGELFF
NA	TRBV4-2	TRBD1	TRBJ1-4	TGTGCCAGCAGCCAAGATAGAGGACAGGGGGAAGAAAAACTGTTTTTT	CASSQDRGQGEEKLFF
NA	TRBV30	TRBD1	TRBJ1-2	TGTGCCTGGAGTCCGTCCAGGGGGCTCAGGATAGCTCGCTACACCTTC	CAWSPSRGLRIARYTF
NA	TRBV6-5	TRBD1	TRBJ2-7	TGTGCCAGCAGTCCGGACAGGGAGGTCCTCGAGCAGTACTTC	CASSPDREVLEQYF
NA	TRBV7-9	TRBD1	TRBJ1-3	TGTGCCAGCAGCTCGGACAGGGGTTCTGGAAACACCATATATTTT	CASSSDRGSGNTIYF
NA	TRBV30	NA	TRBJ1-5	TGTGCCTGGAGTCCGGGATCTGGCAATCAGCCCCAGCATTTT	CAWSPGSGNQPQHF
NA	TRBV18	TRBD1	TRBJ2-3	TGTGCCAGCTCACCACCGACAGGGGGCACAGATACGCAGTATTTT	CASSPPTGGTDTQYF
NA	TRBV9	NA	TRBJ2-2	TGTGCCAGCAGCGTGCAGGGGAGGGAGGTCGGGGAGCTGTTTTTT	CASSVQGREVGELFF
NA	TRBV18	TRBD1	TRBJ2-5	TGTGCCAGCTCCCAACTTGGCGGGACAGGCCAAGAGACCCAGTACTTC	CASSQLGGTGQETQYF
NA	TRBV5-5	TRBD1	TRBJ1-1	TGTGCCAGCAGCTTGGAGGGGGCGAACACTGAAGCTTTCTTT	CASSLEGANTEAFF
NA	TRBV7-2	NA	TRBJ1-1	TGTGCCAGCAGCGTACAGCCTGGGAACACTGAAGCTTTCTTT	CASSVQPGNTEAFF
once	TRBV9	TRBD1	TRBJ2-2	TGTGCCAGCAGCGTAGACAGGGGAAGCCTAATACTCACCGGGGAGCTGTTTTTT	CASSVDRGSLILTGELFF
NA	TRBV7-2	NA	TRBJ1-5	TGTGCCAGCAGCTCGTACAATCAGCCCCAGCATTTT	CASSSYNQPQHF
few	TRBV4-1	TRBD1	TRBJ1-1	TGCGCCAGCAGCTTAAAAGCCCAGGGGGATAAAACTGAAGCTTTCTTT	CASSLKAQGDKTEAFF
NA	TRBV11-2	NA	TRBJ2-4	TGTGCCAGCAGCTTGGTGTCAGGGGTTTCCCAGTACTTC	CASSLVSGVSQYF
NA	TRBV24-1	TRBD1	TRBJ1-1	TGTGCCACTGGGACAGGGATGAACACTGAAGCTTTCTTT	CATGTGMNTEAFF
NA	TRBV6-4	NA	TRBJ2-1	TGTGCCAGCAGTGACTCTAGTAATGAGCAGTTCTTC	CASSDSSNEQFF
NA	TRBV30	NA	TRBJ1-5	TGTGCCTGGAGTGTAGGGGTTCTGAGCAATCAGCCCCAGCATTTT	CAWSVGVLSNQPQHF
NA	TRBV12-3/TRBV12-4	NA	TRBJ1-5	TGTGCCAGCAGTTTCAGGGAAAATCAGCCCCAGCATTTT	CASSFRENQPQHF
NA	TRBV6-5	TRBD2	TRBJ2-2	TGTGCCAGCAGTTCGGAGCGGGGCCCCGTCGTGCTGTTTTTT	CASSSERGPVVLFF
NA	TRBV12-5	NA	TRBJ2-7	TGTGCTAGTGCCAAGGGACTTTCCTACGAGCAGTACTTC	CASAKGLSYEQYF
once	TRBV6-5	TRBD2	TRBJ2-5	TGTGCCAGCAGAGAGGGACTAGCGGGGGGTAAGACCCAGTACTTC	CASREGLAGGKTQYF
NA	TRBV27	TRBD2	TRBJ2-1	TGTGCCAGCAGTATAACTAGCGGGGGGTACAATGAGCAGTTCTTC	CASSITSGGYNEQFF
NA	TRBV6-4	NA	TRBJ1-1	TGTGCCAGCAGTGTGACATGGGGGAACACTGAAGCTTTCTTT	CASSVTWGNTEAFF
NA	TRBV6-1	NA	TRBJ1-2	TGTGCCAGCAGTGGTACAGGCACCGGTCCGTCCGTACATAACTATGGCTACACCTTC	CASSGTGTGPSVHNYGYTF
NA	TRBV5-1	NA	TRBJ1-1	TGCGCCAGCAGCCCCTGGGAAGGGGCTATGAACACTGAAGCTTTCTTT	CASSPWEGAMNTEAFF
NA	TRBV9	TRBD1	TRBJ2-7	TGTGCCAGCAGCATCCGGGACAGTTCCTACGAGCAGTACTTC	CASSIRDSSYEQYF
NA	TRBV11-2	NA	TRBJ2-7	TGTGCCAGCACTAATAGGGGGTTCGAGCAGTACTTC	CASTNRGFEQYF
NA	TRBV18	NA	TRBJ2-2	TGTGCCAGCTCACCGCGGGTGGACACCGGGGAGCTGTTTTTT	CASSPRVDTGELFF
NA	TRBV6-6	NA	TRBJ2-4	TGTGCCAGCAGTTACTCTGGATCACCCCCCCAAAACATTCAGTACTTC	CASSYSGSPPQNIQYF
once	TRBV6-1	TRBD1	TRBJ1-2	TGTGCCAGCAGTGAGACCGGGACAGGGGGCTTTGGCTACACCTTC	CASSETGTGGFGYTF
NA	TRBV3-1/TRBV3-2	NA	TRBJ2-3	TGTGCCAGCAGCGACAGGTCAGATACGCAGTATTTT	CASSDRSDTQYF
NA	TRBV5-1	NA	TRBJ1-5	TGCGCCAGCAGCGAGCACGGGCTGGGCAATCAGCCCCAGCATTTT	CASSEHGLGNQPQHF
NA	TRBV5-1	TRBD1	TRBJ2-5	TGCGCCAGCAGTTTGATACAGGGGGGTGAGACCCAGTACTTC	CASSLIQGGETQYF
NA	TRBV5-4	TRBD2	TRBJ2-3	TGTGCCAGCAGCCCACTAGCGGGAGACGGAACAGATACGCAGTATTTT	CASSPLAGDGTDTQYF
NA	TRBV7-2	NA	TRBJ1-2	TGTGCCAGCAGTCGATTGGGATATGGCTACACCTTC	CASSRLGYGYTF
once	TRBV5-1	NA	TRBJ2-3	TGCGCCAGCAGCTTGGCCGGGACTCCGGGTTTGGATACGCAGTATTTT	CASSLAGTPGLDTQYF